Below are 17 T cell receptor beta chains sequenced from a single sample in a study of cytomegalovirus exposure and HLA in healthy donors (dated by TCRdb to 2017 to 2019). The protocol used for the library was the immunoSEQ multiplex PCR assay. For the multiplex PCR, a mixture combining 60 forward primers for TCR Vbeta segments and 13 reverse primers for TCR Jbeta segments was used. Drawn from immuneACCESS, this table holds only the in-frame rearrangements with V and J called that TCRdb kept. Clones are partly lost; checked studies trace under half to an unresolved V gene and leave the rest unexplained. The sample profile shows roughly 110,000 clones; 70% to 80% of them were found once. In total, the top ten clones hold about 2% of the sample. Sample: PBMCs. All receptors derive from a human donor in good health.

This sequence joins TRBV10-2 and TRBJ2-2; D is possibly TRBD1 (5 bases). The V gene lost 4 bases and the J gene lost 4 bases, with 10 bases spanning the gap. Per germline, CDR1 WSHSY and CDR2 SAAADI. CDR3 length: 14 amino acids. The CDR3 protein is CASSVLGATGELFF. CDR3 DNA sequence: TGCGCCAGCAGTGTTCTAGGGGCCACCGGGGAGCTGTTTTTT.

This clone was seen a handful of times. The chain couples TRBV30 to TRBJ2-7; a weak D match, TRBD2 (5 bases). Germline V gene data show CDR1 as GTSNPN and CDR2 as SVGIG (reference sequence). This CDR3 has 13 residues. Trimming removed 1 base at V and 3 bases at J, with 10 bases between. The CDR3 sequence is CAWSDGLNYEQYF. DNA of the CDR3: TGTGCCTGGAGTGATGGACTGAACTACGAGCAGTACTTC. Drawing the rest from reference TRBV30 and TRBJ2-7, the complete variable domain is SQTIHQWPATLVQPVGSPLSLECTVEGTSNPNLYWYRQAAGRGLQLLFYSVGIGQISSEVPQNLSASRPQDRQFILSSKKLLLSDSGFYLCAWSDGLNYEQYFGPGTRLTVT.

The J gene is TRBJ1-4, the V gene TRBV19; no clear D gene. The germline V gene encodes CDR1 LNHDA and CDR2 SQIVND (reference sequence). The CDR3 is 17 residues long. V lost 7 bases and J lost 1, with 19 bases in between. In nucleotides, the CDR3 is TGTGCCAGTAAAAGCGGCATCGCCGGTGTAACTAATGAAAAACTGTTTTTT. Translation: CASKSGIAGVTNEKLFF.

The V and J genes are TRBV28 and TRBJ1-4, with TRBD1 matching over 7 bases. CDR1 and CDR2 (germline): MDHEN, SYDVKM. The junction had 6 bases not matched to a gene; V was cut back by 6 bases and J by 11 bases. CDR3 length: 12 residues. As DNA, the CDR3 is TGTGCCAGCAGGTCAGACAGGGCTAAACTGTTTTTT. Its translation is CASRSDRAKLFF.

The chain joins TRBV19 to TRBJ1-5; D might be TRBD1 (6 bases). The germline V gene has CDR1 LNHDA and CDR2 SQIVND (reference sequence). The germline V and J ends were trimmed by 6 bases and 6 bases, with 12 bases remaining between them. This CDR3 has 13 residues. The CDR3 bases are TGTGCCAGTAGCGGGACACCGCCTCAGCCCCAGCATTTT. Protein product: CASSGTPPQPQHF.

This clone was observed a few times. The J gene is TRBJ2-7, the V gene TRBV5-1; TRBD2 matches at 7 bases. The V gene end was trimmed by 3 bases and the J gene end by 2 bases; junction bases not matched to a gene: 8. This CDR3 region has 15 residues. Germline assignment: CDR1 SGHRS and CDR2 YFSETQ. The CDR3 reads CASSSSSGATYEQYF. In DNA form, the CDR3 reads TGCGCCAGCAGCTCCTCTAGCGGTGCTACCTACGAGCAGTACTTC.

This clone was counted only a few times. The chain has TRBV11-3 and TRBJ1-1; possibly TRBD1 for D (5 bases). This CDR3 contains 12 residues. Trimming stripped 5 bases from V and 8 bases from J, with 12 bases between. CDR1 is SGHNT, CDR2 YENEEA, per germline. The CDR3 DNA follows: TGTGCCAGCAGCCTTGTGGGGGGAGAAGCTTTCTTT. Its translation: CASSLVGGEAFF.

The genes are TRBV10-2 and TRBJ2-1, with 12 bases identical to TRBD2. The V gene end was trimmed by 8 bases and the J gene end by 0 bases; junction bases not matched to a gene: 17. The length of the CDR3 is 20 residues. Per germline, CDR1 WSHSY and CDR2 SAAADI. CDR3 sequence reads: CASRGDPGLAGPSSYNEQFF. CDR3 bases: TGCGCCAGCCGAGGGGATCCGGGACTAGCGGGTCCGAGCTCCTACAATGAGCAGTTCTTC.

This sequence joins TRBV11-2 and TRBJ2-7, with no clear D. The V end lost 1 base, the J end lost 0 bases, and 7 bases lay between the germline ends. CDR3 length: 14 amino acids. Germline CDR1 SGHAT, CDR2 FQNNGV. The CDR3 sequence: CASSLVYSSYEQYF. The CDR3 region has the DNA TGTGCCAGCAGCTTAGTTTACAGCTCCTACGAGCAGTACTTC. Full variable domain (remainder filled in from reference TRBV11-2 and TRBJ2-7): EAGVAQSPRYKIIEKRQSVAFWCNPISGHATLYWYQQILGQGPKLLIQFQNNGVVDDSQLPKDRFSAERLKGVDSTLKIQPAKLEDSAVYLCASSLVYSSYEQYFGPGTRLTVT.

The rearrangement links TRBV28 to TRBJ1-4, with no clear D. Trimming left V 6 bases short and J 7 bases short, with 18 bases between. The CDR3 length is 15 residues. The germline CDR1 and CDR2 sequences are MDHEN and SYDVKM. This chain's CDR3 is CASSPPIGRGEKLFF. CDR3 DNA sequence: TGTGCCAGCAGCCCCCCGATCGGGCGGGGTGAAAAACTGTTTTTT.

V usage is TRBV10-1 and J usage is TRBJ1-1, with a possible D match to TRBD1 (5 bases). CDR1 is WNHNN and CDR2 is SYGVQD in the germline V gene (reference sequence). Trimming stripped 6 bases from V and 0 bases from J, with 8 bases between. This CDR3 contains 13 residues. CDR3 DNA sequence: TGCGCCAGCAGACAGGAGCTGAACACTGAAGCTTTCTTT. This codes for CASRQELNTEAFF.

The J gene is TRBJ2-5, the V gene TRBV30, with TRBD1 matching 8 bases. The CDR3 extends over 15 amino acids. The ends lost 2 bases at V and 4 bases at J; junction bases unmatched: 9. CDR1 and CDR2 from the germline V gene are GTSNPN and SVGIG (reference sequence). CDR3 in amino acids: CAWSRPGGLRETQYF. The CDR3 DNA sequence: TGTGCCTGGAGTAGGCCAGGGGGCTTGCGAGAGACCCAGTACTTC.

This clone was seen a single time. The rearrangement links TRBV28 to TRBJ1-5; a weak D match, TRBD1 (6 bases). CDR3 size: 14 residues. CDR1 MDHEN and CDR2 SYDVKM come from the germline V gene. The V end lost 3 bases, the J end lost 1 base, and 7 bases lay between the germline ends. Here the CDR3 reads CASSLTGSNQPQHF. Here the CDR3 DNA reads TGTGCCAGCAGTTTGACAGGAAGCAATCAGCCCCAGCATTTT.

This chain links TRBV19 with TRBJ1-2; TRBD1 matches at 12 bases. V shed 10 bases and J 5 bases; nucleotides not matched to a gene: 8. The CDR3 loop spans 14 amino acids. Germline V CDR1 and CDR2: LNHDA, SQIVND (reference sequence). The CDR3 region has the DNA TGTGCCACTCGGGGGACAGGGGGCCGGTATGGCTACACCTTC. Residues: CATRGTGGRYGYTF.

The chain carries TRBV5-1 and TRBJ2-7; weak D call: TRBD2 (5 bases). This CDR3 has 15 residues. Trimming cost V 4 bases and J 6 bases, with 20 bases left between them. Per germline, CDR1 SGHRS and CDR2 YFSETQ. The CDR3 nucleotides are TGCGCCAGCAGCGCTTGGACGGAGGTCGGAGGCGAGCAGTACTTC. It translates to CASSAWTEVGGEQYF.

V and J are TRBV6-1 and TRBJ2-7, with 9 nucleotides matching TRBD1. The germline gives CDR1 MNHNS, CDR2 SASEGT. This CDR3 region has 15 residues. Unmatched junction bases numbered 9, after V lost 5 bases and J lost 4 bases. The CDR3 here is CASSPWGTGRYEQYF. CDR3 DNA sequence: TGTGCCAGCAGTCCGTGGGGGACAGGGAGATACGAGCAGTACTTC.

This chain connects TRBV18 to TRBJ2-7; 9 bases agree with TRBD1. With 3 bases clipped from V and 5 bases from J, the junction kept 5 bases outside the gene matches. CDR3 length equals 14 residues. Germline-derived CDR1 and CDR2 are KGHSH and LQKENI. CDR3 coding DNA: TGTGCCAGCTCACCGCCGGGACAGGGCGACGAGCAGTACTTC. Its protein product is CASSPPGQGDEQYF.